The present entry profiles one TCR beta chain with its context. This record belongs to a study of glioma-infiltrating T cells after dendritic cell vaccination. Study context: At biweekly intervals, patients got three intradermal dendritic cell vaccine injections.

The primer mix had 60 V beta and 13 J beta primers. Libraries were prepared by immunoSEQ multiplex PCR; TCRdb keeps only in-frame clonotypes and omits some of them. The table has about 87,000 clones, roughly 90% seen once. Fresh-frozen tumor tissue and more than two years of survival data were available for all. CDR1 is SGHAT and CDR2 is FQNNGV in the germline V gene. The CDR3 is made up of 13 amino acids. Unmatched junction bases numbered 0, after V lost 3 bases and J lost 4 bases. Sequencing used blood, obtained before dendritic cell vaccination. The source of this sequence is a human donor with glioblastoma. The chain uses TRBV11-2 and TRBJ1-5, with 7 bases that match TRBD1. The CDR3 reads CASSLDRNQPQHF. CDR3 sequence (DNA): TGTGCCAGCAGCTTGGACAGGAATCAGCCCCAGCATTTT.